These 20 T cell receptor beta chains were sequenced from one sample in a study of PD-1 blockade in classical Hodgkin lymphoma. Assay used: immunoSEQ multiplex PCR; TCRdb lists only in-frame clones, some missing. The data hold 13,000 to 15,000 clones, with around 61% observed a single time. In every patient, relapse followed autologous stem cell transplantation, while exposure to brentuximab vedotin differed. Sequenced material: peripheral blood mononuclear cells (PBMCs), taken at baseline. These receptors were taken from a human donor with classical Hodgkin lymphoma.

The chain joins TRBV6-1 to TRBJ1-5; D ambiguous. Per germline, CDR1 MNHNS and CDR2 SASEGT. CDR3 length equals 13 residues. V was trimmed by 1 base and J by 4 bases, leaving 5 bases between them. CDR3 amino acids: CASSEDGNQPQHF. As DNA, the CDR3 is TGTGCCAGCAGTGAAGACGGAAATCAGCCCCAGCATTTT.

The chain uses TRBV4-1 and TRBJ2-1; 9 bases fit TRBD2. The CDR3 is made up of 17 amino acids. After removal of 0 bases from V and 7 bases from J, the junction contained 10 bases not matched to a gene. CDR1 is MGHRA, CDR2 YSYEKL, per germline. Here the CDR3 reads CASSQERRREGQNEQFF. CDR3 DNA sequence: TGCGCCAGCAGCCAAGAAAGGAGGCGGGAGGGCCAGAATGAGCAGTTCTTC.

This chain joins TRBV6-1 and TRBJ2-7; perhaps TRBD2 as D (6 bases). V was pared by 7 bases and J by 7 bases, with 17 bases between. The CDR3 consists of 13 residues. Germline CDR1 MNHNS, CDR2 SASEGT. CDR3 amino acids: CASTVAAGREQYF. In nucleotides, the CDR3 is TGTGCCAGCACTGTCGCGGCGGGGCGAGAGCAGTACTTC.

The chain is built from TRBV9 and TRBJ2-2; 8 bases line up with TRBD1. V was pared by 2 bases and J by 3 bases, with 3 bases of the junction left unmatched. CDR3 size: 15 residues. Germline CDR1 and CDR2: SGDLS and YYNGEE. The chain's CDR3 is CASSVGTGYTGELFF. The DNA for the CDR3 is TGTGCCAGCAGCGTCGGGACAGGCTACACCGGGGAGCTGTTTTTT.

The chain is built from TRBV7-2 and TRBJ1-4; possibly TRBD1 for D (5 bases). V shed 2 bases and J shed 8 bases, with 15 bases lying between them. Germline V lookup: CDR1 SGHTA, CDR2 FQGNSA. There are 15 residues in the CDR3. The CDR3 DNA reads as TGTGCCAGCAGCTTATTTGGGGGGAACGAAGAAAAACTGTTTTTT. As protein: CASSLFGGNEEKLFF.

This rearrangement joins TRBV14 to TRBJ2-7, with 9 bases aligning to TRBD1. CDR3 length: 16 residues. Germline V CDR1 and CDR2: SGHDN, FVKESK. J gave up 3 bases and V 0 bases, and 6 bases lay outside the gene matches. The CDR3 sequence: CASSQDATGGFYEQYF. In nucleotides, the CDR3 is TGTGCCAGCAGCCAAGATGCGACAGGGGGGTTCTACGAGCAGTACTTC.

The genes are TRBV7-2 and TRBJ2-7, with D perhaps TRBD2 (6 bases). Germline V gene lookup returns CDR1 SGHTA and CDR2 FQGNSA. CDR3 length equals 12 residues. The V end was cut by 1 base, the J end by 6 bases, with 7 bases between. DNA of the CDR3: TGTGCCAGCAGCTTAGTGGGACTCGAGCAGTACTTC. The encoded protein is CASSLVGLEQYF.

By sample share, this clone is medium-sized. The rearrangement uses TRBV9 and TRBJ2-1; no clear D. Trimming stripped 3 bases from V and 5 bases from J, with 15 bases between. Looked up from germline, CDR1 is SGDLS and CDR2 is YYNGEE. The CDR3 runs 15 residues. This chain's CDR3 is CASSAYINLDNEQFF. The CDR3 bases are TGTGCCAGCAGCGCCTACATAAACCTTGACAATGAGCAGTTCTTC.

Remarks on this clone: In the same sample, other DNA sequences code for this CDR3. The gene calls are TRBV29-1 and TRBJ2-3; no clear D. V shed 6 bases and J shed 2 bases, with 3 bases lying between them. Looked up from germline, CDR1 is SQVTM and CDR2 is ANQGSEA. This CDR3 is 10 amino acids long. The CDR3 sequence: CSVDTDTQYF. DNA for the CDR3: TGCAGCGTAGACACAGATACGCAGTATTTT.

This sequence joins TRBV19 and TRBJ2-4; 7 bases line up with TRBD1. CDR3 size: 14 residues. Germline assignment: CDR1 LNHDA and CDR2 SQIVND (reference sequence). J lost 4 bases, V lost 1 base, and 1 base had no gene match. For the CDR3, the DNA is TGTGCCAGTAGTATAGGGACAGGAAAAAACATTCAGTACTTC. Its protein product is CASSIGTGKNIQYF.

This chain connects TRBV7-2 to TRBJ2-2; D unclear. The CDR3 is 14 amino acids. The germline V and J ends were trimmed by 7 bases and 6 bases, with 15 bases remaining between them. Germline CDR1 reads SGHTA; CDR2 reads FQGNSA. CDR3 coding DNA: TGTGCCAGCACCCTTAGTCAGAGTCCCGGGGAGCTGTTTTTT. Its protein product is CASTLSQSPGELFF. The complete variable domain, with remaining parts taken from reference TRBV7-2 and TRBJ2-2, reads GAGVSQSPSNKVTEKGKDVELRCDPISGHTALYWYRQSLGQGLEFLIYFQGNSAPDKSGLPSDRFSAERTGGSVSTLTIQRTQQEDSAVYLCASTLSQSPGELFFGEGSRLTVL.

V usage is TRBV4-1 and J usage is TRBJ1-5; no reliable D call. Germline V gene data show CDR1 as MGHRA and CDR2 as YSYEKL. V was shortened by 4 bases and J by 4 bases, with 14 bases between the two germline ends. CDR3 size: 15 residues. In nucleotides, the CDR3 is TGCGCCAGCAGCCCAGAGGGCAGTGAAAATCAGCCCCAGCATTTT. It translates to CASSPEGSENQPQHF.

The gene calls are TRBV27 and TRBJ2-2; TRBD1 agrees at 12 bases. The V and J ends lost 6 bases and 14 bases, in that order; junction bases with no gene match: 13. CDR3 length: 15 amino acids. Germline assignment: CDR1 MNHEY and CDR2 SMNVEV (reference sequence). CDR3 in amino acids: CASRPGQGAPRGLFF. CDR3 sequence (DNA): TGTGCCAGCAGGCCGGGACAGGGGGCTCCAAGAGGTCTGTTTTTT.

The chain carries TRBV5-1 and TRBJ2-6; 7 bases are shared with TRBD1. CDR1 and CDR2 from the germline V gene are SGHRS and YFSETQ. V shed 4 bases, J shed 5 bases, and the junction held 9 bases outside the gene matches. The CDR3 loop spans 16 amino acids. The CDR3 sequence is CASSGFQGDWANVLTF. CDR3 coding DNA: TGCGCCAGCAGCGGATTTCAGGGGGATTGGGCCAACGTCCTGACTTTC.

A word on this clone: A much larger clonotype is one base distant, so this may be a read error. The CDR3 loop is CAGSLAGMGNQPQHF. Here the CDR3 DNA reads TGTGCCGGCAGTTTAGCGGGTATGGGCAATCAGCCCCAGCATTTT. This rearrangement joins TRBV27 to TRBJ1-5; no firm D call. The CDR3 contains 15 residues. The germline V gene has CDR1 MNHEY and CDR2 SMNVEV (reference sequence).

The CDR3 nucleotides are TGTGCCAGCAGTTACACCGGGGAGCTGTTTTTT. Protein product: CASSYTGELFF. V is TRBV27 and J is TRBJ2-2; D ambiguous. The V and J ends lost 4 bases and 3 bases respectively, with 0 bases between them. The CDR3 is 11 amino acids. The V gene's germline CDR1 is MNHEY and CDR2 SMNVEV (reference sequence).

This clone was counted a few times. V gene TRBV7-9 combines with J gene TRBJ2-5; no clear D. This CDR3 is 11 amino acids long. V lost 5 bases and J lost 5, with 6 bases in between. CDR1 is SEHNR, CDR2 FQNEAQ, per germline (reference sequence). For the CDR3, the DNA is TGTGCCAGCAGCGTTTGGGAGACCCAGTACTTC. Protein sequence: CASSVWETQYF.

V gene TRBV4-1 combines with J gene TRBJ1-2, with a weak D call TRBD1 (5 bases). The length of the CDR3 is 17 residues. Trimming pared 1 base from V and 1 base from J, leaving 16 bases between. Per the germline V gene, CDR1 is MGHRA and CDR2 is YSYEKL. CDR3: CASSQAPGRGDNYGYTF. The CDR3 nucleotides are TGCGCCAGCAGCCAAGCGCCCGGACGAGGGGATAACTATGGCTACACCTTC.

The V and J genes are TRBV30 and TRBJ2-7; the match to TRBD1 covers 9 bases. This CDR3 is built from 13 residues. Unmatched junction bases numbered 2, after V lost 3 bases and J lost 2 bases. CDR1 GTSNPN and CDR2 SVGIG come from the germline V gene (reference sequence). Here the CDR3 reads CAWSRQGAYEQYF. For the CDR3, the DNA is TGTGCCTGGAGCCGACAGGGGGCCTACGAGCAGTACTTC. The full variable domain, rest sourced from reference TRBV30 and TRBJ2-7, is SQTIHQWPATLVQPVGSPLSLECTVEGTSNPNLYWYRQAAGRGLQLLFYSVGIGQISSEVPQNLSASRPQDRQFILSSKKLLLSDSGFYLCAWSRQGAYEQYFGPGTRLTVT.

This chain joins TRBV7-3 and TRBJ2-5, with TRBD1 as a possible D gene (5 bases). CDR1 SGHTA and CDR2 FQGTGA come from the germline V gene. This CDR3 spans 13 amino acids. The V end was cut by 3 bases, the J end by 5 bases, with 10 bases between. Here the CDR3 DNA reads TGTGCCAGCAGCTTCGGACAAGGGGAGACCCAGTACTTC. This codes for CASSFGQGETQYF.